These T cell receptor beta chains were read from a single sample in a study of synovial regulatory T cells in juvenile arthritis. The data were produced by immunoSEQ multiplex PCR, yet TCRdb's version contains in-frame clones alone and is incomplete. Its table records more than 8,000 clones. The sequencing input was Treg cells from blood. The origin of the receptors is a donor between 2 and 35 years old with juvenile idiopathic arthritis. Both conserved end residues are part of each CDR3.

v_call,j_call,cdr3_aa
TRBV7-9,TRBJ1-5,CASSPGDRSNQPQHF
TRBV4-1,TRBJ2-7,CASSHSSGGTIEQYF
TRBV12-5,TRBJ1-1,CASGLGGMNTEAFF
TRBV5-1,TRBJ1-4,CASTPGGVTRKLFF
TRBV5-4,TRBJ2-7,CASSRFEGVWRAEQYF
TRBV6-5,TRBJ1-2,CASSSGTGFYGYTF
TRBV16,TRBJ2-7,CASSQFTIYEQYF
TRBV5-1,TRBJ1-1,CASSRGDSAGVTEAFF
TRBV14,TRBJ2-2,CASSPFGTGELFF
TRBV5-1,TRBJ1-1,CASSLGGKNTEAFF
TRBV6-4,TRBJ2-7,CASIRRGSSYEQYF
TRBV21-1,TRBJ1-3,CASSPRGGISGNTIYF
TRBV19,TRBJ1-5,CASSIDLSGNQPQHF
TRBV27,TRBJ2-7,CALPPGGGEQYF
TRBV5-1,TRBJ2-5,CASSFQETQYF
TRBV19,TRBJ1-6,CATRTFQGSPLHF
TRBV5-1,TRBJ2-7,CASSLRGTGSHEQYF
TRBV5-1,TRBJ1-5,CASSPGTGGNQPQHF
TRBV6-1,TRBJ2-7,CAIGGTGPLSYEQYF
TRBV5-6,TRBJ1-4,CASSWDRGVTNEKLFF
TRBV7-8,TRBJ1-3,CASSFARGNTIYF
TRBV4-3,TRBJ1-2,CASSHPGADYGYTF
TRBV19,TRBJ1-5,CASMRIGGGRQPQHF
TRBV19,TRBJ2-2,CAGRLSGGTGELFF
TRBV27,TRBJ1-3,CASSPAGGNTIYF
TRBV5-8,TRBJ1-5,CASSLALAGNQPQHF
TRBV12-1,TRBJ2-1,CASSPPPDRTTYNEQFF
TRBV5-1,TRBJ1-4,CASSFSKATNEKLFF
TRBV20-1,TRBJ2-6,CSARRANVLTF
TRBV18,TRBJ1-5,CASSTRGRGVSNQPQHF
TRBV5-1,TRBJ2-7,CASSLFFGTYEQYF
TRBV6-1,TRBJ2-7,CASSPWDEQYF
TRBV10-3,TRBJ2-7,CAISGQVQGEQYF
TRBV5-1,TRBJ1-4,CASSIATNEKLFF
TRBV19,TRBJ2-1,CASKGQVSYNEQFF
TRBV5-1,TRBJ2-7,CASSSAGLEQYF
TRBV5-5,TRBJ2-1,CASRATSGSYNEQFF
TRBV14,TRBJ1-1,CASSPNVLTGSRNTEAFF
TRBV25-1,TRBJ1-3,CASSERRVSGNTIYF
TRBV7-9,TRBJ1-2,CASSLADPVVYGYTF
TRBV5-1,TRBJ1-2,CASSLGLTYGYTF
TRBV5-4,TRBJ2-1,CASSLGLAGEEQFF
TRBV7-4,TRBJ2-7,CASRPGLAFF
TRBV10-3,TRBJ1-5,CAISESGGGQPQHF
TRBV5-6,TRBJ1-6,CASSLGRHQYSPLHF
TRBV6-5,TRBJ1-4,CASSYSGTGNEKLFF
TRBV6-1,TRBJ1-6,CASSDRGPYNSPLHF
TRBV2,TRBJ1-4,CACLRARWLFF
TRBV6-5,TRBJ1-5,CASTPGPNQPQHF
TRBV5-4,TRBJ2-3,CASSFKSADTQYF
TRBV5-1,TRBJ2-2,CASRPLAEIGELFF
TRBV5-1,TRBJ2-1,CASSSSGGDSYNEQFF
TRBV7-8,TRBJ1-3,CASSLVTAGNTIYF